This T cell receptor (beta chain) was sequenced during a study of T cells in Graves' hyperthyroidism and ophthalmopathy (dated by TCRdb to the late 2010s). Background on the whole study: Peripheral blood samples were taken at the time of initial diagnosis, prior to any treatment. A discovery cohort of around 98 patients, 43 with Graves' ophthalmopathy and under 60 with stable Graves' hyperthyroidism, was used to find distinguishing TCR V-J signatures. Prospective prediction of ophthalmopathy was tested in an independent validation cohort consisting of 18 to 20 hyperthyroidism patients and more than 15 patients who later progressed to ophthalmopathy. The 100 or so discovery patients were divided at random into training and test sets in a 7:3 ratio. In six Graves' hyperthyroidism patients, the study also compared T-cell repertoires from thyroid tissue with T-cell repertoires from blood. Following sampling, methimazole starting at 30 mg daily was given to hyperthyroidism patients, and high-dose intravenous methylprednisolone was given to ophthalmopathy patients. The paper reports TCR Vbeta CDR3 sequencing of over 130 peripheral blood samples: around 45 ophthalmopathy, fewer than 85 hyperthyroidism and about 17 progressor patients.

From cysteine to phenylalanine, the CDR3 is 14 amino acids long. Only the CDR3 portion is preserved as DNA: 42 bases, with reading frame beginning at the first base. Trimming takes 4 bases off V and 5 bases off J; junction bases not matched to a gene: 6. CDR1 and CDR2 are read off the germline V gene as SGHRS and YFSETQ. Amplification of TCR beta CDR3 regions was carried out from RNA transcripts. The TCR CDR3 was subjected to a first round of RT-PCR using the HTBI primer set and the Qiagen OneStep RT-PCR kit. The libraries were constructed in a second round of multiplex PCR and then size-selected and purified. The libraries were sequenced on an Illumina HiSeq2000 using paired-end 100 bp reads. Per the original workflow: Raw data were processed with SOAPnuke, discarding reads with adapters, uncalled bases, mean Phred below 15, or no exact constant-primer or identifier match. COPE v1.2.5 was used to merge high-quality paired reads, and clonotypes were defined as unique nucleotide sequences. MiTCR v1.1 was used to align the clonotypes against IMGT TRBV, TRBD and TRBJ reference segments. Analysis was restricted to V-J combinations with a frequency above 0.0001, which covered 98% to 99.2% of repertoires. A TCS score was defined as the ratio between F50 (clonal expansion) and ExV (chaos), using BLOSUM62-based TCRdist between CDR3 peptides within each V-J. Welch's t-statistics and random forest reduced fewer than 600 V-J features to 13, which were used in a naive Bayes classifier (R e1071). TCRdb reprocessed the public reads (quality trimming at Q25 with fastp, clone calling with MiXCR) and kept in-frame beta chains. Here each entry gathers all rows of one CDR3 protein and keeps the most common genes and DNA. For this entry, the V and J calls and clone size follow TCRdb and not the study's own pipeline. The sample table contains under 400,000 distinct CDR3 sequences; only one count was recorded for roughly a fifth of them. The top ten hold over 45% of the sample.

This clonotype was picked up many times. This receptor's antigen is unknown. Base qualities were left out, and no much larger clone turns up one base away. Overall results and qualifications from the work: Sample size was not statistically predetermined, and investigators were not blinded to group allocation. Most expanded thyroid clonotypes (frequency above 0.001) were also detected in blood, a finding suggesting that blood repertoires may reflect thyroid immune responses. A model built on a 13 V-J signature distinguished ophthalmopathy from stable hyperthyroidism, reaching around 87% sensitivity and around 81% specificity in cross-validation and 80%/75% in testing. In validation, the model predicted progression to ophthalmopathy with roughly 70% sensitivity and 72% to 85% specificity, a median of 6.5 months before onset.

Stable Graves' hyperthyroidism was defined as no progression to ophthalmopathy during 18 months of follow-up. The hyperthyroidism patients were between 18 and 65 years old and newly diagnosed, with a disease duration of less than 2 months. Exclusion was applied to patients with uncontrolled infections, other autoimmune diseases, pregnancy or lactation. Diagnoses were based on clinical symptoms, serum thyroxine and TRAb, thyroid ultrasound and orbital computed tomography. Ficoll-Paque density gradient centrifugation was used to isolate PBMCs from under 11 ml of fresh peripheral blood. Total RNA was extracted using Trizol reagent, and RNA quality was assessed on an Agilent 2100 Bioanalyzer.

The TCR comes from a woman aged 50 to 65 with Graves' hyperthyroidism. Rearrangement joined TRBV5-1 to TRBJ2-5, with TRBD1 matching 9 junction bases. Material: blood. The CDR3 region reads CASSRDRETETQYF. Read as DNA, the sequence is TGCGCCAGCAGCAGGGACAGGGAGACGGAGACCCAGTACTTC.